This entry features one T cell receptor beta chain sequence. The target antigen is unknown. The data derive from a study of T-cell memory formation after mild COVID-19. Whole-study context: TCR clusters were mostly confined to one donor each.

CDR1 is MDHEN, CDR2 SYDVKM, per germline. This CDR3 spans 13 amino acids. V dropped 2 bases and J dropped 6 bases, with 9 bases sitting between them. Broader study findings: The study detected some responding clones in pre-infection memory, suggesting cross-reactive memory joined. Contracting CD4+ clones lay largely in CM and EM, with CD8+ ones residing in EMRA.

Using its own MiXCR run on the 5' RACE reads, TCRdb lists one record per CDR3 protein. The sample includes roughly 45,000 distinct CDR3 sequences, roughly a quarter of them seen just once. The origin of this receptor is a man aged 18 to 30 who had mild COVID-19 (a few samples of this study predate the infection). Cell type and time point are not known. The sequencing input was PBMCs or a T cell subset sorted from them (not recorded which). The chain recombines TRBV28 with TRBJ2-3, with D possibly being TRBD1 or TRBD2 (5 bases each). CDR3 DNA sequence: TGTGCCAGCAGTTTAGGGGACCCTGATACGCAGTATTTT. Residues: CASSLGDPDTQYF.